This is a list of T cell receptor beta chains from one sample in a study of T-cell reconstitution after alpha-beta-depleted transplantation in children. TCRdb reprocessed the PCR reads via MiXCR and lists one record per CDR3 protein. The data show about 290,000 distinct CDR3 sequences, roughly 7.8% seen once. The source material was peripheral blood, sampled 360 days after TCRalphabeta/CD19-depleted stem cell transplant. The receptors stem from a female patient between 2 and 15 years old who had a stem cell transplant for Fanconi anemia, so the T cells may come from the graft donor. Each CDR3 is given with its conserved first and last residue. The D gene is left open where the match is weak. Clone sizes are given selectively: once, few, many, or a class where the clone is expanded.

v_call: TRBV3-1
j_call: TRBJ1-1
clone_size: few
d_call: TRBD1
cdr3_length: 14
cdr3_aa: CASSQGGTGGEAFF
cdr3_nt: TGTGCCAGCAGCCAAGGGGGGACAGGGGGTGAAGCTTTCTTT

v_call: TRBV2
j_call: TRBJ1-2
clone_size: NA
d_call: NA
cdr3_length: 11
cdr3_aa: CASRGYGGYTF
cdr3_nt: TGTGCCAGCAGGGGGTATGGGGGCTACACCTTC

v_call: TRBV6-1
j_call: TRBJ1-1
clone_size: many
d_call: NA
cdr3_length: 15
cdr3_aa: CASSVRGGGNTEAFF
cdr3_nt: TGTGCCAGCAGTGTCAGGGGAGGAGGGAACACTGAAGCTTTCTTT

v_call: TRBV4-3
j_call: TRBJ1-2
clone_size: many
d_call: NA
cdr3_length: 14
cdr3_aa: CASSLRDHNYGYTF
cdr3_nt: TGCGCCAGCAGCCTTAGGGACCATAACTATGGCTACACCTTC

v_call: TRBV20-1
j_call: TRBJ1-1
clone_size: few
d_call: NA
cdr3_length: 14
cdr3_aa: CSAPGQGTGTEAFF
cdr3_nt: TGCAGTGCTCCAGGCCAGGGAACGGGCACTGAAGCTTTCTTT

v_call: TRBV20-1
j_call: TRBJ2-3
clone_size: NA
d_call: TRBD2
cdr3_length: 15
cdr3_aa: CSARRREWVADTQYF
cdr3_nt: TGCAGTGCTAGAAGGCGGGAGTGGGTCGCAGATACGCAGTATTTT

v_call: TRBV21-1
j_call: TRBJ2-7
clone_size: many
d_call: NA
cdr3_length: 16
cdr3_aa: CASSPGGRLQVYEQYF
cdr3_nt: TGTGCCAGCAGCCCAGGGGGGAGGCTACAAGTCTACGAGCAGTACTTC

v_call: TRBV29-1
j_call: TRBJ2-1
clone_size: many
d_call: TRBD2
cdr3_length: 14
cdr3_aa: CSVDPLAGFNEQFF
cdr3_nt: TGCAGCGTTGATCCCCTAGCGGGTTTCAATGAGCAGTTCTTC

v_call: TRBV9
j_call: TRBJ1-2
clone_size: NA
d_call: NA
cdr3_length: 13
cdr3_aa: CASSAPGYYGYTF
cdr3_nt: TGTGCCAGCAGCGCCCCAGGGTACTATGGCTACACCTTC

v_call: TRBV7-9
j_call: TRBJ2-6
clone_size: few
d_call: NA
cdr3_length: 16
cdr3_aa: CASSLEGEGGANVLTF
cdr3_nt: TGTGCCAGCAGCTTAGAGGGGGAAGGAGGGGCCAACGTCCTGACTTTC

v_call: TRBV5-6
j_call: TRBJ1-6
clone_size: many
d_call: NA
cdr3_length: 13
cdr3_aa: CASSPGRNSPLHF
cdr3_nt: TGTGCCAGCAGCCCCGGGCGAAATTCACCCCTCCACTTT

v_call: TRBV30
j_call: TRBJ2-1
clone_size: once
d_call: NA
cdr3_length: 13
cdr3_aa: CAWNPGTRNEQFF
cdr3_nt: TGTGCCTGGAACCCCGGGACAAGGAATGAGCAGTTCTTC

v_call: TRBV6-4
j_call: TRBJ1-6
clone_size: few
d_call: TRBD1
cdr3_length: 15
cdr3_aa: CASREDRDDYSPLHF
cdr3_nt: TGTGCCAGCAGAGAGGACAGGGATGACTACTCACCCCTCCACTTT

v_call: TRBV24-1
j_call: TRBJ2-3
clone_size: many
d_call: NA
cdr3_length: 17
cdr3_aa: CATSDLSEGGPPDTQYF
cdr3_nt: TGTGCCACCAGTGATTTGAGTGAGGGAGGCCCCCCAGATACGCAGTATTTT

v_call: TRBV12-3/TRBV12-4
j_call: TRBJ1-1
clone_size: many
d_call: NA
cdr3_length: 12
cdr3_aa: CASSFPDTEAFF
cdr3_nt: TGTGCCAGCAGTTTTCCGGACACTGAAGCTTTCTTT

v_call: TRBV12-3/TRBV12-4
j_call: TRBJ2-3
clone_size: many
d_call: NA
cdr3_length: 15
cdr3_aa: CASSFQDSYTDTQYF
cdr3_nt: TGTGCCAGCAGTTTTCAGGACAGTTACACAGATACGCAGTATTTT

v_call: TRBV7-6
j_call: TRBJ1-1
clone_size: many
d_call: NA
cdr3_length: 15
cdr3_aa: CASSLGPRKNTEAFF
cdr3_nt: TGTGCCAGCAGCTTAGGCCCGAGAAAGAACACTGAAGCTTTCTTT

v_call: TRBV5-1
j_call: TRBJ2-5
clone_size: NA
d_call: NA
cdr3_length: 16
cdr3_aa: CASSYWATRGQETQYF
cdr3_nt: TGCGCCAGCAGCTACTGGGCCACGAGGGGGCAAGAGACCCAGTACTTC

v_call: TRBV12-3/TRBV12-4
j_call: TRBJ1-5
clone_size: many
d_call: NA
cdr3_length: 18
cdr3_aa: CASSPTGTLGYSNQPQHF
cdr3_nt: TGTGCCAGCAGTCCTACAGGGACGCTCGGATATAGCAATCAGCCCCAGCATTTT

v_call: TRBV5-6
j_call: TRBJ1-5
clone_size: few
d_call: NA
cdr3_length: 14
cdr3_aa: CASSLGGRYQPQHF
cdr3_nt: TGTGCCAGCAGCTTGGGGGGGCGATATCAGCCCCAGCATTTT

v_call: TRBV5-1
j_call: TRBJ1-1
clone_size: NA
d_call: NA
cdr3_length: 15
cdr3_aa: CASSYGGGTNTEAFF
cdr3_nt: TGCGCCAGCAGCTACGGGGGCGGGACGAACACTGAAGCTTTCTTT

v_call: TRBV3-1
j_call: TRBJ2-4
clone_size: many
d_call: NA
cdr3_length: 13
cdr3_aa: CASSQVRGMIQYF
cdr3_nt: TGTGCCAGCAGCCAAGTGAGGGGGATGATTCAGTACTTC

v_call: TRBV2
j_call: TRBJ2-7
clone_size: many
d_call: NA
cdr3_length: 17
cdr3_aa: CASSDLFEGIVSYEQYF
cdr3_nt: TGTGCCAGCAGTGATTTGTTTGAGGGAATCGTTTCCTACGAGCAGTACTTC

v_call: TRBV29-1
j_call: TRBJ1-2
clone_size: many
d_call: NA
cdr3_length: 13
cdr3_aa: CSADPGQADGYTF
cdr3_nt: TGCAGCGCCGACCCAGGGCAGGCAGATGGCTACACCTTC

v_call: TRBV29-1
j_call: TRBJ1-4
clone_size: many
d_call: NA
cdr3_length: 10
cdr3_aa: CSVEAEKLFF
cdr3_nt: TGCAGCGTCGAGGCCGAAAAACTGTTTTTT

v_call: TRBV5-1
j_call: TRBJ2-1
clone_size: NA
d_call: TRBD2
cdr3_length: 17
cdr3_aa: CASSLGVAGDSYNEQFF
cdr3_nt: TGCGCCAGCAGCTTGGGGGTAGCGGGGGACTCCTACAATGAGCAGTTCTTC

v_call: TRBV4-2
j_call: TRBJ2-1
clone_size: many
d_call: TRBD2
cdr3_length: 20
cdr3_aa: CASSQKNMGLAGGSYNEQFF
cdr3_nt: TGTGCCAGCAGCCAAAAAAATATGGGACTAGCGGGGGGCTCCTACAATGAGCAGTTCTTC

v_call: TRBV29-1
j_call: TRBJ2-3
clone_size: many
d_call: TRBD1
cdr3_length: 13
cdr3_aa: CSALGTGADTQYF
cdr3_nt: TGCAGCGCCCTCGGGACAGGGGCAGATACGCAGTATTTT

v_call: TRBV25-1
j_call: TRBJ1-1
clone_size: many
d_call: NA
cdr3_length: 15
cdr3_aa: CASSEPGTGNTEAFF
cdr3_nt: TGTGCCAGCAGTGAGCCCGGGACGGGGAACACTGAAGCTTTCTTT

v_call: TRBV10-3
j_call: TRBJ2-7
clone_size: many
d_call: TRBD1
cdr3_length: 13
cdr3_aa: CAITSDRAYEQYF
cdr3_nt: TGTGCCATCACGTCTGACAGGGCCTACGAGCAGTACTTC

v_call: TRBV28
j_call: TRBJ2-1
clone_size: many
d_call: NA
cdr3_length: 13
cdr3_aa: CASSLFGVREQFF
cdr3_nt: TGTGCCAGCAGTTTATTTGGGGTGAGGGAGCAGTTCTTC

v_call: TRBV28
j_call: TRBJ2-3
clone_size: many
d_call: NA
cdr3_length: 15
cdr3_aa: CASSLALGRTDTQYF
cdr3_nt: TGTGCCAGCAGTTTAGCACTGGGCAGGACAGATACGCAGTATTTT

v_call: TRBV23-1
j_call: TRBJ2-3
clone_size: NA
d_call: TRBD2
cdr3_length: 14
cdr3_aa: CASSQGLLTDTQYF
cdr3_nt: TGCGCCAGCAGTCAGGGACTACTCACAGATACGCAGTATTTT

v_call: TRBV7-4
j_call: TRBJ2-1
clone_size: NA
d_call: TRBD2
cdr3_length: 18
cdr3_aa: CTCSLTGTSGSTYNEQFF
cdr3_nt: TGTACCTGCAGTCTCACCGGGACTAGCGGGAGTACCTACAATGAGCAGTTCTTC

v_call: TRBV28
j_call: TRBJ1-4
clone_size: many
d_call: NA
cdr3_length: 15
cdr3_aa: CASSFPRRANEKLFF
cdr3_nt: TGTGCCAGCAGTTTCCCACGAAGGGCTAATGAAAAACTGTTTTTT

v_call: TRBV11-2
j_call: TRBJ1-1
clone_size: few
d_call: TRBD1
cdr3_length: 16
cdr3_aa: CASSVMGQIMNTEAFF
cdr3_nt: TGTGCCAGCAGCGTGATGGGACAGATAATGAACACTGAAGCTTTCTTT

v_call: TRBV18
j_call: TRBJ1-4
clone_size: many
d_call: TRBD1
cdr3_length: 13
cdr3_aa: CASSPGQEEKLFF
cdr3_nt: TGTGCCAGCTCACCGGGACAGGAAGAAAAACTGTTTTTT

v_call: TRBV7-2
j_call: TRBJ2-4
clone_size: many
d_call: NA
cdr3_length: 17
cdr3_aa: CASSLVQGQGAKNIQYF
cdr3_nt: TGTGCCAGCAGCTTAGTCCAGGGGCAGGGGGCCAAAAACATTCAGTACTTC

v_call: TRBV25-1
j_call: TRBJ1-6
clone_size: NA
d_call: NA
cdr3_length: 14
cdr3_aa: CASSAQGSNSPLHF
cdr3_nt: TGTGCCAGCAGTGCCCAGGGGTCTAATTCACCCCTCCACTTT

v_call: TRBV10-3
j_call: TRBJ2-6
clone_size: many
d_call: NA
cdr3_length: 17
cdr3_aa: CAISESLTQTGANVLTF
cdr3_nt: TGTGCCATCAGTGAGTCCTTGACCCAAACTGGGGCCAACGTCCTGACTTTC

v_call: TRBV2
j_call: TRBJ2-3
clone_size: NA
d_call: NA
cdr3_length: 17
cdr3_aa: CASSPPRRGEGTDTQYF
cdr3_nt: TGTGCCAGCAGCCCCCCCCGTAGGGGAGAAGGGACAGATACGCAGTATTTT

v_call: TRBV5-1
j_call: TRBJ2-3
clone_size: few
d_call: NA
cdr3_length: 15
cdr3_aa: CASSLAGAGPNTQYF
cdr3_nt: TGCGCCAGCAGCTTGGCCGGGGCAGGTCCGAATACGCAGTATTTT